The T cell receptor beta chain described here comes from a study of blood T cell repertoires in COVID-19. For the study at large: The study drew acute and convalescent COVID-19 samples from the United States, Italy and Spain.

As handled by the study authors: Estimated nucleated cell counts came from reference gene primer amplification. Generated by immunoSEQ multiplex PCR, the TCRdb table keeps only in-frame clones and is missing some. V, J and clone size were drawn from that table, and D and trimming were deduced from the DNA. The sample has under 50,000 clones, approximately 85% seen once. In this sample, this clone turned up once. Trimming removed 2 bases from V and 0 bases from J; junction bases left unmatched: 3. CDR1 is MNHEY, CDR2 SVGEGT, per germline. CDR3 length: 16 residues. This receptor was obtained from a human donor in a cohort sampled during active COVID-19. The specimen sequenced was peripheral blood. The chain employs TRBV6-2 or TRBV6-3 and TRBJ2-1; 8 positions match TRBD2. The CDR3 DNA reads as TGTGCCAGCAGTTACGGAGCGGGAGTCTCCTACAATGAGCAGTTCTTC. Amino acid sequence: CASSYGAGVSYNEQFF.